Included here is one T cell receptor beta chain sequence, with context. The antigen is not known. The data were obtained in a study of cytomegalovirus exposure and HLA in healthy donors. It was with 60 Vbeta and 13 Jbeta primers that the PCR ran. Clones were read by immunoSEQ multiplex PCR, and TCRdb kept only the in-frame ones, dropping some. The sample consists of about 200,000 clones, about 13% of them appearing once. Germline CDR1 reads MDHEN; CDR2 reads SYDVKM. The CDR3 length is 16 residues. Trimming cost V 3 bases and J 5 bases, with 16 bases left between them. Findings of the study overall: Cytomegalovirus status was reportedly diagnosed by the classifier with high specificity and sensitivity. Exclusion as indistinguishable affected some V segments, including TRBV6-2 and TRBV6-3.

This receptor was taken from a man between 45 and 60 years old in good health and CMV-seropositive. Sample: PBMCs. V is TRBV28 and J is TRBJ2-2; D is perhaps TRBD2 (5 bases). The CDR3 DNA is TGTGCCAGCAGTTTCCCGACTACGCTGGGGACCGGGGAGCTGTTTTTT. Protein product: CASSFPTTLGTGELFF.